The 22 T cell receptor beta chains presented below share a single source sample, sequenced in a study of blood T cells in healthy people across ages. Using a J-beta primer mix together with a sample-barcoded 5' primer, a second PCR was run for roughly 6 to 11 cycles. TCRdb used MiXCR to reprocess the 5' RACE reads, holding one entry per CDR3 protein. In the table there are hundreds of thousands of distinct CDR3 sequences, around 20% of which are singletons. The sequenced material came from blood. The receptors were gathered from a man aged 65 to 85 in good health.

This rearrangement joins TRBV3-1 to TRBJ2-3; D not certain. Germline V gives CDR1 LGHDT, CDR2 YNNKEL (reference sequence). V lost 0 bases to trimming and J lost 3 bases, with 10 bases between them. The CDR3 is 15 amino acids. The CDR3, as DNA: TGTGCCAGCAGCCAAGATAACGGACCAACAGATACGCAGTATTTT. Translation gives CASSQDNGPTDTQYF.

This clonotype was seen a handful of times. V and J are TRBV20-1 and TRBJ2-1, with D possibly matching TRBD1 (6 bases). The DNA end is more similar to TRBJ2-7, so the J call may be wrong. The CDR3 runs 13 residues. Germline CDR1 DFQATT, CDR2 SNEGSKA (reference sequence). CDR3 nucleotides: TGCAGTGCTAGACAAAACAGGGTGGACGAGCAGTACTTC. This sequence encodes CSARQNRVDEQYF.

This clonotype showed up just a few times. The V gene is TRBV7-9, the J gene TRBJ2-5, with TRBD1 as a possible D gene (5 bases). The J call is in doubt because the DNA end fits TRBJ2-7 better. This CDR3 is 16 amino acids long. CDR1 is SEHNR and CDR2 is FQNEAQ in the germline V gene (reference sequence). CDR3 residues: CASSLVPDTRKYEQYF. CDR3 bases: TGTGCCAGCAGCTTAGTTCCGGACACGAGGAAATACGAGCAGTACTTC.

A few counts support this clonotype. V is TRBV2 and J is TRBJ2-1, with TRBD1 as a possible D gene (8 bases). Germline CDR1 and CDR2: SNHLY and FYNNEI. This CDR3 has 14 amino acids. The V end lost 10 bases, the J end lost 0 bases, and 13 bases lay between the germline ends. In nucleotides, the CDR3 is TGTGCCAACAGGGGGGGCAGCTCCTACAATGAGCAGTTCTTC. It specifies CANRGGSSYNEQFF.

The J gene is TRBJ2-5, the V gene TRBV29-1, with unresolved D. Germline lookup yields CDR1 SQVTM and CDR2 ANQGSEA. The V gene lost 1 base and the J gene lost 4 bases, with 1 base spanning the gap. This CDR3 spans 10 amino acids. The CDR3 protein is CSVEGETQYF. The CDR3 DNA follows: TGCAGCGTTGAAGGAGAGACCCAGTACTTC.

The chain has TRBV20-1 and TRBJ1-2, with a tentative D call TRBD1 (5 bases). Trimming took 6 bases from V and 6 from J, leaving 20 bases between them. Germline-derived CDR1 and CDR2 are DFQATT and SNEGSKA (reference sequence). This CDR3 has 14 residues. The CDR3 here is CSARGPEGLNGYTF. The CDR3 region has the DNA TGCAGTGCCCGCGGACCCGAGGGACTTAATGGCTACACCTTC.

The table lists this clonotype with a few counts. The chain combines TRBV7-2 with TRBJ1-2, with D possibly being TRBD1 (5 bases). The germline CDR1 and CDR2 sequences are SGHTA and FQGNSA. With 0 bases removed from V and 0 bases from J, the gap between germline ends came to 14 bases. There are 17 residues in the CDR3. DNA of the CDR3: TGTGCCAGCAGCTTAGCGCCCCGACAGACTCCTAACTATGGCTACACCTTC. It encodes CASSLAPRQTPNYGYTF.

Details on this clonotype: One junction end does not reproduce the germline sequence, and a read error may be involved. CDR3: CCVGQGTANSETQYF. CDR3 nucleotide sequence: TGCTGCGTTGGACAGGGAACCGCCAATTCAGAGACCCAGTACTTC. J is TRBJ2-5 and V is TRBV29-1; 8 bases fit TRBD1. CDR3 length: 15 residues. Germline V CDR1 and CDR2: SQVTM, ANQGSEA. Combining the CDR3 with reference TRBV29-1 and TRBJ2-5 gives the whole variable domain SAVISQKPSRDICQRGTSLTIQCQVDSQVTMMFWYRQQPGQSLTLIATANQGSEATYESGFVIDKFPISRPNLTFSTLTVSNMSPEDSSIYLCCVGQGTANSETQYFGPGTRLLVL.

This clonotype was seen many times. The chain carries TRBV20-1 and TRBJ2-5; 11 nucleotides line up with TRBD2. With 3 bases clipped from V and 2 bases from J, the junction kept 11 bases outside the gene matches. Germline V gives CDR1 DFQATT, CDR2 SNEGSKA (reference sequence). The CDR3 is made up of 17 amino acids. This chain's CDR3 is CSASRLAGMSGQETQYF. The CDR3 DNA is TGCAGTGCTAGCCGACTAGCGGGAATGAGTGGGCAAGAGACCCAGTACTTC.

This clonotype showed up just a few times. V and J are TRBV4-2 and TRBJ1-4; no firm D call. In germline, CDR1 is LGHNA, CDR2 YNFKEQ. This CDR3 is built from 14 residues. Trimming cost V 3 bases and J 5 bases, with 10 bases left between them. CDR3 bases: TGTGCCAGCAGCCAGGCCAGCGTAAATGAAAAACTGTTTTTT. Its translation: CASSQASVNEKLFF.

This clonotype was counted between two and nine times. V is TRBV4-1 and J is TRBJ2-3, with TRBD2 matching over 11 bases. The germline CDR1 and CDR2 sequences are MGHRA and YSYEKL. Trimming removed 0 bases from V and 0 bases from J; junction bases left unmatched: 8. The CDR3 sequence is 19 residues long. The CDR3 spells CASSQEGTSGTTSTDTQYF. CDR3 sequence (DNA): TGCGCCAGCAGCCAAGAAGGGACTAGCGGAACTACTAGCACAGATACGCAGTATTTT.

As to this clonotype: Since a much larger clone is just one base distant, this may be a read error. The chain combines TRBV20-1 with TRBJ2-5; the D is unclear. V lost 6 bases and J 5 bases, leaving 13 bases between the germline ends. The CDR3 is made up of 12 amino acids. CDR1 DFQATT and CDR2 SNEGSKA come from the germline V gene (reference sequence). The DNA of the CDR3 is TGCAGTGCCCCGGCAGGCCGGGAGACCCAGTACTTC. It translates to CSAPAGRETQYF.

There are a few counts of this clonotype. The chain carries TRBV10-3 and TRBJ2-7; the D call may be TRBD1 or TRBD2 (5 bases each). V was trimmed by 6 bases and J by 7 bases, leaving 22 bases between them. The germline CDR1 and CDR2 sequences are ENHRY and SYGVKD. The CDR3 spans 15 residues. The CDR3, as DNA: TGTGCCATCAGGGATAGTGGGACCCCGGGTGGTGAGCAGTACTTC. Its translation: CAIRDSGTPGGEQYF.

A few counts support this clonotype. The rearrangement joins TRBV4-1 to TRBJ1-1; a weak D match, TRBD1 (5 bases). Trimming took off 0 bases at V and 1 base at J, with 9 bases between the two ends. Germline CDR1 is MGHRA and CDR2 is YSYEKL. The CDR3 is 15 residues long. CDR3 DNA: TGCGCCAGCAGCCAAGACGGGGCAGGGAACACTGAAGCTTTCTTT. This translates into CASSQDGAGNTEAFF.

The chain carries TRBV5-6 and TRBJ1-2; D is unresolved. Germline V gene data show CDR1 as SGHDT and CDR2 as YYEEEE. This CDR3 has 11 residues. Trimming stripped 3 bases from V and 7 bases from J, with 7 bases between. The DNA of the CDR3 is TGTGCCAGCAGCTCCTGGGCTGGCTACACCTTC. Translating gives CASSSWAGYTF.

Details on this clonotype: Germline and junction disagree at one end, which may indicate a read error. This chain connects TRBV7-9 to TRBJ2-2; 7 bases fit TRBD2. The CDR3 totals 16 residues. Per the germline V gene, CDR1 is SEHNR and CDR2 is FQNEAQ (reference sequence). The CDR3 bases are TGTGCCAGCAGCCTACAGACTAGCCTGAACACCGGGGAGCTGTCTTTT. It is translated as CASSLQTSLNTGELSF.

This clonotype showed up just a few times. V gene TRBV11-2 combines with J gene TRBJ2-3, with D unclear. Deletions cut 0 bases from V and 8 bases from J, with 12 bases between. The CDR3 spans 14 residues. CDR1 is SGHAT, CDR2 FQNNGV, per germline. In DNA, the CDR3 is TGTGCCAGCAGCTTAGAGCCTAGTCTCCCTACGCAGTATTTT. Translating gives CASSLEPSLPTQYF.

This clonotype was counted many times. This chain links TRBV3-1 with TRBJ2-4; D might be TRBD1 or TRBD2, each matching 5 bases. V was pared by 5 bases and J by 7 bases, with 15 bases between. Germline V lookup: CDR1 LGHDT, CDR2 YNNKEL (reference sequence). The CDR3 covers 14 residues. The DNA of the CDR3 is TGTGCCAGCAGCAAACGGGGCGAGGGGAACATTCAGTACTTC. This encodes CASSKRGEGNIQYF.

The rearrangement joins TRBV9 to TRBJ2-3, with D possibly matching TRBD2 (6 bases). This CDR3 spans 15 amino acids. Germline CDR1 SGDLS, CDR2 YYNGEE. V lost 0 bases, J lost 6 bases, and 14 bases lay in between. The CDR3 loop is CASSVDSRRGDTQYF. In DNA, the CDR3 is TGTGCCAGCAGCGTAGATTCCAGGAGGGGCGATACGCAGTATTTT.

V is TRBV3-1 and J is TRBJ2-5, with D possibly being TRBD1 (6 bases). Trimming shortened V by 2 bases and J by 2 bases, and 12 bases separated the two germline ends. The CDR3 spans 15 residues. Germline-derived CDR1 and CDR2 are LGHDT and YNNKEL (reference sequence). The CDR3 bases are TGTGCCAGCAGCCAACCCTCGACAGGTCAAGAGACCCAGTACTTC. As protein: CASSQPSTGQETQYF.

This clonotype was seen a handful of times. CDR3 region: CSAREGDRNSYEQYF. The CDR3 nucleotides are TGCAGTGCTAGAGAAGGGGACAGGAACTCCTACGAGCAGTACTTC. The genes are TRBV20-1 and TRBJ2-7; 8 nucleotides line up with TRBD1. The CDR3 is 15 residues long. Germline V CDR1 and CDR2: DFQATT, SNEGSKA (reference sequence). The trim removed 0 bases at V and 0 bases at J, leaving 4 bases unmatched.

CDR3 sequence (DNA): TGTGCCAGCAGCAAGCAGGGGGCGCTTACCGGGGAGCTGTTTTTT. Protein: CASSKQGALTGELFF. The V call is TRBV6-2 or TRBV6-3, the J call TRBJ2-2; TRBD1 agrees at 8 bases. The CDR3 is 15 amino acids. V lost 6 bases, J lost 5 bases, and 8 bases stayed unmatched. Per the germline V gene, CDR1 is MNHEY and CDR2 is SVGEGT.